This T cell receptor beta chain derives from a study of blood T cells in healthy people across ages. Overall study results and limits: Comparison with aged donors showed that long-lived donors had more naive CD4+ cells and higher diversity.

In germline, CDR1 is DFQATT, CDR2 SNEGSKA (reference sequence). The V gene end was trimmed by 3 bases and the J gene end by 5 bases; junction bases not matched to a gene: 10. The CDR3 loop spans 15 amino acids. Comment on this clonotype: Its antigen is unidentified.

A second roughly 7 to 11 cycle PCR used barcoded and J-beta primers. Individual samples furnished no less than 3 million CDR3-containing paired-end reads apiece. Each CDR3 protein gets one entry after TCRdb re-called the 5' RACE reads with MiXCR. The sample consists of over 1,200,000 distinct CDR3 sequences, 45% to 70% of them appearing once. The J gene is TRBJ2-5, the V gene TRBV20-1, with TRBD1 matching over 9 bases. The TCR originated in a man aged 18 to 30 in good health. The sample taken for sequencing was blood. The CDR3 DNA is TGCAGTGCTAGGGGTTCTTCGGACAGGGGTGAGACCCAGTACTTC. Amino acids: CSARGSSDRGETQYF.